These 27 T cell receptor beta chains came from one sample sequenced in a study of T cell responses to AZD1222 COVID-19 vaccine. Clones were read by immunoSEQ multiplex PCR, and TCRdb kept only the in-frame ones, dropping some. The sample has about 77,000 clones, about 92% seen once; the top ten hold approximately 4.5%. The specimen was peripheral blood, collected 28 days after the second AZD1222 dose. These receptor sequences come from an adult who received the AZD1222 COVID-19 vaccine.

The chain has TRBV7-6 and TRBJ2-2; D is ambiguous. The V end was cut by 0 bases, the J end by 1 base, with 6 bases between. The CDR3 runs 15 residues. Per germline, CDR1 SGHVS and CDR2 FNYEAQ. The CDR3 DNA follows: TGTGCCAGCAGCTTAGCACGGTGGAACACCGGGGAGCTGTTTTTT. This encodes CASSLARWNTGELFF.

CDR3 nucleotides: TGTGCCAGCAGCTTACGGGACAGGGCCCACGAGCAGTACTTC. Its translation: CASSLRDRAHEQYF. The V call is TRBV11-3, the J call TRBJ2-7, with 9 bases lining up with TRBD1. Looked up from germline, CDR1 is SGHNT and CDR2 is YENEEA. CDR3 length: 14 residues. Unmatched junction bases numbered 4, after V lost 2 bases and J lost 5 bases.

There are a few counts of this clone. This specimen includes other DNA sequences encoding the same CDR3. The chain employs TRBV19 and TRBJ2-7; D not resolved. V was pared by 3 bases and J by 0 bases, with 12 bases between. Germline V lookup: CDR1 LNHDA, CDR2 SQIVND (reference sequence). The CDR3 spans 15 residues. The CDR3 DNA is TGTGCCAGTAGTATCGGTGGCACTTACTCCTACGAGCAGTACTTC. Its translation: CASSIGGTYSYEQYF.

In its sample, this clone was seen once. The V call is TRBV27, the J call TRBJ1-2, with D perhaps matching TRBD1 (6 bases). Germline V gene sequence: CDR1 MNHEY, CDR2 SMNVEV (reference sequence). Trimming stripped 0 bases from V and 6 bases from J, with 14 bases between. This CDR3 contains 15 residues. The CDR3 DNA reads TGTGCCAGCAGTTTATCGGAAGGGGGGGCGCATGGCTACACCTTC. Amino acid sequence: CASSLSEGGAHGYTF.

This sequence joins TRBV7-9 and TRBJ1-5, with 11 bases aligning to TRBD1. This CDR3 has 16 residues. Germline CDR1 reads SEHNR; CDR2 reads FQNEAQ (reference sequence). Trimming at V came to 6 bases and at J to 1 base, leaving 5 bases not matched to a gene. This CDR3 is CASSTGTGGSNQPQHF. The CDR3 DNA is TGTGCCAGCAGTACCGGGACAGGGGGAAGCAATCAGCCCCAGCATTTT.

V and J are TRBV4-1 and TRBJ1-1; no clear D. Per the germline V gene, CDR1 is MGHRA and CDR2 is YSYEKL. The germline V and J ends were trimmed by 0 bases and 6 bases, with 11 bases remaining between them. The CDR3 has 14 residues. CDR3 sequence: CASSQDLGISEAFF. CDR3 nucleotide sequence: TGCGCCAGCAGCCAAGATCTCGGGATATCTGAAGCTTTCTTT.

The J gene is TRBJ1-3, the V gene TRBV6-1, with D possibly matching TRBD1 (6 bases). Per the germline V gene, CDR1 is MNHNS and CDR2 is SASEGT. The CDR3 totals 15 residues. Trimming left V 3 bases short and J 2 bases short, with 11 bases between. The CDR3 region has the DNA TGTGCCAGCAGTGACAGGGGACTGACTGGAAACACCATATATTTT. Amino acids: CASSDRGLTGNTIYF.

The chain has TRBV6-6 and TRBJ2-2; 15 bases match TRBD2. Unmatched junction bases numbered 11, after V lost 5 bases and J lost 4 bases. This CDR3 has 19 residues. CDR1 is MNHNY, CDR2 SVGAGI, per germline (reference sequence). The chain's CDR3 is CASSRTSGRALRFTGELFF. CDR3 bases: TGTGCCAGCAGTCGGACTAGCGGGAGGGCCTTAAGATTCACCGGGGAGCTGTTTTTT.

This clone occurred a few times. The chain uses TRBV7-2 and TRBJ2-6; D call uncertain. The V gene's germline CDR1 is SGHTA and CDR2 FQGNSA. V dropped 7 bases and J dropped 2 bases, with 6 bases sitting between them. The CDR3 totals 13 residues. The CDR3 spells CASTVTGANVLTF. CDR3 in DNA: TGTGCCAGCACCGTAACTGGGGCCAACGTCCTGACTTTC. Filled out from reference TRBV7-2 and TRBJ2-6, the complete variable domain reads GAGVSQSPSNKVTEKGKDVELRCDPISGHTALYWYRQSLGQGLEFLIYFQGNSAPDKSGLPSDRFSAERTGGSVSTLTIQRTQQEDSAVYLCASTVTGANVLTFGAGSRLTVL.

J is TRBJ2-3 and V is TRBV23-1, with no clear D. TRBV23-1 is an ORF, with its function uncertain. The CDR3 has 16 amino acids. Trimming pared 0 bases from V and 4 bases from J, leaving 14 bases between. The CDR3 spells CASSQSRLPTPDTQYF. The CDR3 coding sequence is TGCGCCAGCAGTCAATCCAGGCTACCTACCCCAGATACGCAGTATTTT.

This chain joins TRBV9 and TRBJ2-3, with D tentatively TRBD2 (6 bases). Trimming pared 4 bases from V and 4 bases from J, leaving 13 bases between. Germline V CDR1 and CDR2: SGDLS, YYNGEE. The CDR3 length is 14 residues. CDR3 bases: TGTGCCAGCAGCCTCCGGGAGTTCGCAGATACGCAGTATTTT. Translated, it gives CASSLREFADTQYF.

The chain couples TRBV5-1 to TRBJ1-6; no firm D call. Germline V gives CDR1 SGHRS, CDR2 YFSETQ. This CDR3 spans 12 amino acids. Trimming took 0 bases from V and 16 from J, leaving 11 bases between them. As DNA, the CDR3 is TGCGCCAGCAGCTTGGAGGAGGGAGTTCTCCACTTT. Its protein product is CASSLEEGVLHF.

This CDR3 reads CAWSVRRGAYEQYF. CDR3 in DNA: TGTGCCTGGAGTGTACGGAGGGGAGCCTACGAGCAGTACTTC. The genes are TRBV30 and TRBJ2-7; weak D call: TRBD2 (6 bases). This CDR3 spans 14 amino acids. Looked up from germline, CDR1 is GTSNPN and CDR2 is SVGIG (reference sequence). With 0 bases removed from V and 2 bases from J, the gap between germline ends came to 11 bases.

This rearrangement joins TRBV18 to TRBJ2-2; 7 bases line up with TRBD1. The junction had 1 base not matched to a gene; V was cut back by 2 bases and J by 4 bases. This CDR3 has 14 residues. CDR1 KGHSH and CDR2 LQKENI come from the germline V gene. DNA of the CDR3: TGTGCCAGCTCACCAAACAGGGGCACCGGGGAGCTGTTTTTT. This sequence encodes CASSPNRGTGELFF.

The rearrangement links TRBV12-5 to TRBJ1-1; weak D call: TRBD1 (5 bases). Trimming removed 6 bases from V and 5 bases from J, with 22 bases in between. The CDR3 totals 16 residues. Germline loops: CDR1 LGHNT, CDR2 FRNRAP. The CDR3, as DNA: TGTGCTAGTGGCTTAATCAACGTACGAGGGGTAACTGAAGCTTTCTTT. This sequence encodes CASGLINVRGVTEAFF.

This chain's CDR3 is CASTRTGHGEQPQHF. Written as DNA, the CDR3 is TGTGCCAGCACCCGGACAGGCCACGGGGAACAGCCCCAGCATTTT. The chain recombines TRBV6-6 with TRBJ1-5; TRBD1 aligns across 7 bases. Germline CDR1 reads MNHNY; CDR2 reads SVGAGI (reference sequence). The length of the CDR3 is 15 residues. The junction had 13 bases not matched to a gene; V was cut back by 7 bases and J by 7 bases.

The V call is TRBV11-2, the J call TRBJ1-4; D is ambiguous. Germline CDR1 is SGHAT and CDR2 is FQNNGV. Trimming removed 6 bases at V and 8 bases at J, with 13 bases between. The CDR3 has 13 residues. Written as DNA, the CDR3 is TGTGCCAGCAGAAGAGAGGGAGGGGAAAAACTGTTTTTT. Translating it yields CASRREGGEKLFF.

The CDR3 nucleotides are TGTGCCAGCAGCTTAGCGGTCAGGGCAGCTTTCTTT. Its translation: CASSLAVRAAFF. The gene calls are TRBV7-2 and TRBJ1-1; TRBD1 might be the D (5 bases). This CDR3 comprises 12 residues. The germline V gene has CDR1 SGHTA and CDR2 FQGNSA. V lost 0 bases to trimming and J lost 10 bases, with 9 bases between them.

J is TRBJ1-6 and V is TRBV5-1; D gene ambiguous. This CDR3 spans 15 amino acids. V lost 0 bases, J lost 1 base, and 5 bases lay in between. Per the germline V gene, CDR1 is SGHRS and CDR2 is YFSETQ. In nucleotides, the CDR3 is TGCGCCAGCAGCTTGGCCAGTTCCTATAATTCACCCCTCCACTTT. It is translated as CASSLASSYNSPLHF.

The CDR3 loop is CASSPPAAGNTIYF. The CDR3 bases are TGTGCCAGCAGCCCGCCCGCGGCTGGAAACACCATATATTTT. J is TRBJ1-3 and V is TRBV14; D not resolved. The germline V gene encodes CDR1 SGHDN and CDR2 FVKESK. The CDR3 runs to 14 residues. The V end was cut by 4 bases, the J end by 2 bases, with 9 bases between.

This chain joins TRBV27 and TRBJ2-3; 10 nucleotides align to TRBD2. CDR1 and CDR2 from the germline V gene are MNHEY and SMNVEV (reference sequence). The CDR3 spans 14 residues. The trim removed 8 bases at V and 3 bases at J, leaving 5 bases unmatched. The CDR3 bases are TGTGCCAGCCAACTAGCGGGGAAGACAGATACGCAGTATTTT. Protein: CASQLAGKTDTQYF.

The chain carries TRBV19 and TRBJ2-5; 8 bases match TRBD2. With V trimmed by 6 bases and J by 1 base, 1 base remained unmatched. The CDR3 consists of 13 residues. In germline, CDR1 is LNHDA, CDR2 SQIVND (reference sequence). CDR3 sequence reads: CASSGLAQETQYF. In DNA form, the CDR3 reads TGTGCCAGTAGCGGACTAGCCCAAGAGACCCAGTACTTC.

The chain is built from TRBV9 and TRBJ1-1, with D possibly TRBD1 on 6 matching bases. The CDR3 has 15 residues. Per the germline V gene, CDR1 is SGDLS and CDR2 is YYNGEE. Trimming pared 0 bases from V and 2 bases from J, leaving 11 bases between. The DNA for the CDR3 is TGTGCCAGCAGCGTAGATACAGGGCGTAACACTGAAGCTTTCTTT. This sequence encodes CASSVDTGRNTEAFF.

This chain uses TRBV7-2 with TRBJ2-2; D is possibly TRBD2 (5 bases). V lost 4 bases, J lost 3 bases, and 15 bases lay in between. The CDR3 is 16 amino acids. Germline-derived CDR1 and CDR2 are SGHTA and FQGNSA. CDR3 DNA: TGTGCCAGCAGCTCCAGGTTTTTCGGGGACACCGGGGAGCTGTTTTTT. Its protein product is CASSSRFFGDTGELFF.

This chain links TRBV4-2 with TRBJ2-4; D could derive from TRBD1 or TRBD2 (7 bases each). Deletions cut 0 bases from V and 4 bases from J, with 13 bases between. The germline CDR1 and CDR2 sequences are LGHNA and YNFKEQ. The CDR3 is made up of 16 amino acids. The CDR3 DNA follows: TGTGCCAGCAGCCAAGATTCAGGGGGAGGGAAAAACATTCAGTACTTC. Amino acid sequence: CASSQDSGGGKNIQYF.

The chain carries TRBV19 and TRBJ2-1, with D tentatively TRBD2 (5 bases). Germline CDR1 LNHDA, CDR2 SQIVND (reference sequence). The CDR3 covers 15 residues. With 8 bases removed from V and 2 bases from J, the gap between germline ends came to 16 bases. The CDR3 here is CASDLGGITYNEQFF. The CDR3 DNA follows: TGTGCCAGTGACCTTGGAGGTATAACCTACAATGAGCAGTTCTTC.

This clone was recorded only once. This chain links TRBV9 with TRBJ2-6; 10 bases are shared with TRBD1. Unmatched junction bases numbered 11, after V lost 3 bases and J lost 2 bases. The CDR3 extends over 19 amino acids. The germline V gene has CDR1 SGDLS and CDR2 YYNGEE. The DNA of the CDR3 is TGTGCCAGCAGCGAGGGGCCGGGACAGGGGATCGCTGGGGCCAACGTCCTGACTTTC. It codes for CASSEGPGQGIAGANVLTF.